The sequence of this T cell receptor beta chain was determined in a study of CD8+CD57+ T cells in acquired aplastic anemia. Study summary: On average, sorted CD4+ and CD8+ cells gave 3 to 3.5 ug of DNA. Healthy donor CD4+ cell samples had a mean of roughly 10 million reads. Study-level findings and limits: Overlapping CD8+ CDR3 repertoires of patients and controls contained some 30 shared sequences. Controls did not differ significantly from patients in CD8+ Simpson's diversity.

Trimming left V 4 bases short and J 6 bases short, with 15 bases between. CDR3 length: 14 residues. Template material for TCR beta VDJ and CDR3 profiling consisted of genomic DNA. TCRdb re-called the reads with MiXCR, one entry per CDR3 protein. The data show about 200,000 distinct CDR3 sequences, with 34% seen just once and more than 0.95% held by the top ten. In regard to this clonotype: Antigen: not known.

The sequenced sample consisted of sorted CD4+, CD8+, or CD8+CD57+ T cells (not recorded which) from PBMCs. This receptor was identified in a human donor in good health, serving as a control. The chain employs TRBV12-3 or TRBV12-4 and TRBJ1-1, with a weak D call TRBD1 (5 bases). Here the CDR3 DNA reads TGTGCCAGCAGTTGGGACTCCAATGGGCCTGAAGCTTTCTTT. The encoded protein is CASSWDSNGPEAFF.